The rows below give T cell receptor beta chains drawn from one sample of a study of OX40 agonist ivuxolimab in advanced cancers. Here immunoSEQ multiplex PCR was the method, and the copy in TCRdb shows in-frame clones only, minus some. This table holds more than 90,000 clones, approximately 83% found once. Here the sequenced sample was CD4+ or CD8+ T cells sorted from blood, taken in a trial of the OX40 agonist ivuxolimab. Receptors were obtained from an adult with an advanced solid tumor such as melanoma, head and neck, liver or kidney cancer. Both conserved end residues are part of each CDR3. Fields, in order: J gene, D gene, V gene, clone size, CDR3 DNA, CDR3 protein. A D gene is named only where the DNA matches it firmly. Not every row has a clone size; where given, it reads once, few, many or a size class.

>TRBJ1-5|-|TRBV6-6|-
TGTGCCAGCAGGATCGCGAGGCAGGGTCTAAATCAGCCCCAGCATTTT
CASRIARQGLNQPQHF
>TRBJ2-3|TRBD1|TRBV5-4|-
TGTGCCAGCAGACGACAGGGAAGCACAGATACGCAGTATTTT
CASRRQGSTDTQYF
>TRBJ1-2|TRBD1|TRBV7-3|-
TGTGCCAGCAGTTTTGGACAGGGGGACTATGGCTACACCTTC
CASSFGQGDYGYTF
>TRBJ2-5|TRBD1|TRBV7-6|-
TGTGCCAGCAGCTTTCCGGGACAGGGGACGGAGACCCAGTACTTC
CASSFPGQGTETQYF
>TRBJ2-4|TRBD2|TRBV28|-
TGTGCCAGCAGTCGAGGGGGTAGCGGGAGTGACATTCAGTACTTC
CASSRGGSGSDIQYF
>TRBJ2-7|TRBD1|TRBV4-1|-
TGCGCCAGCAGCCAAGTTGCGGGACAGGGAATTTACGAGCAGTACTTC
CASSQVAGQGIYEQYF
>TRBJ1-5|-|TRBV2|-
TGTGCCAGCAGCAGGGGAAATCAGCCCCAGCATTTT
CASSRGNQPQHF
>TRBJ1-1|-|TRBV28|-
TGTGCCATTGGAACGCTTATGAACACTGAAGCTTTCTTT
CAIGTLMNTEAFF
>TRBJ2-7|-|TRBV6-1|once
TGTGCCAGCACCCGGCGGGGTTCCTACGAGCAGTACTTC
CASTRRGSYEQYF
>TRBJ2-2|TRBD1|TRBV4-1|-
TGCGCCAGCAGCCAAGGGGGACATTGGGACAGGCCGATATCATGGAACACCGGGGAGCTGTTTTTT
CASSQGGHWDRPISWNTGELFF
>TRBJ1-1|-|TRBV19|few
TGTGCCAGTAGTGAGCAGGGAGAAGCTTTCTTT
CASSEQGEAFF
>TRBJ1-5|-|TRBV28|-
TGTGCCAGCAGTTTAACACGCAATCAGCCCCAGCATTTT
CASSLTRNQPQHF
>TRBJ2-7|-|TRBV4-2|-
TGTGCCAGCAGCCTTACCGGGACGGATCTCTACGAGCAGTACTTC
CASSLTGTDLYEQYF
>TRBJ2-7|-|TRBV9|-
TGTGCCAGCAGTACGGGACCATCCTACGAGCAGTACTTC
CASSTGPSYEQYF
>TRBJ2-1|-|TRBV9|-
TGTGCCAGCAGTCAGGGTGGAATGTATGAGCAGTTCTTC
CASSQGGMYEQFF
>TRBJ2-3|-|TRBV28|-
TGTGCCAGCAGTTCCCCTCCTGGGGGGCGCGATACGCAGTATTTT
CASSSPPGGRDTQYF
>TRBJ2-3|TRBD2|TRBV18|-
TGTGCCAGCTCAGGACTAGCGGGGGCGGATACGCAGTATTTT
CASSGLAGADTQYF
>TRBJ1-1|-|TRBV5-1|few
TGCGCCAGCAGCTTGGATCCCTTCACTGAAGCTTTCTTT
CASSLDPFTEAFF
>TRBJ1-1|TRBD1|TRBV4-1|few
TGCGCCAGCAGCCAAGCCGACAGGGTTGGCACTGAAGCTTTCTTT
CASSQADRVGTEAFF
>TRBJ1-1|-|TRBV10-1|-
TGCGCCAGCAGCGATAGAGGTGCGGTGAGGACTGAAGCTTTCTTT
CASSDRGAVRTEAFF
>TRBJ1-2|TRBD1|TRBV20-1|-
TGCAGTGCTGACAGGGGGAATAGCTACACCTTC
CSADRGNSYTF
>TRBJ2-5|-|TRBV5-4|-
TGTGCCAGCAGCTTGTCCCTAGCGAGCCAAGAGACCCAGTACTTC
CASSLSLASQETQYF
>TRBJ2-2|TRBD1|TRBV19|-
TGTGCCAGTAGTCGAGCAGGGGGCGCGAACACCGGGGAGCTGTTTTTT
CASSRAGGANTGELFF
>TRBJ2-7|-|TRBV2|-
TGTGCCAGCAGTGTGAAGCCAGGGCCCTCCTACGAGCAGTACTTC
CASSVKPGPSYEQYF